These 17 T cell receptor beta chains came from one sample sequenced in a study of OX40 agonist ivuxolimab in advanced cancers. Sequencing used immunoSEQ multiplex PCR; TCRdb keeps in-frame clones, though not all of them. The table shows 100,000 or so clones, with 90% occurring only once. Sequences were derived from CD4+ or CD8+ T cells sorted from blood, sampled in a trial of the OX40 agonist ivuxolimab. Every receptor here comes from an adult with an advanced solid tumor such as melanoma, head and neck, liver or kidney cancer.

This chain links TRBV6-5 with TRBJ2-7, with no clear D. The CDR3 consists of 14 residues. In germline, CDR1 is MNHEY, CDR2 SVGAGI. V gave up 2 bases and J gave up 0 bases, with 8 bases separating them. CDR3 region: CASSYRSSSYEQYF. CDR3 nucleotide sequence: TGTGCCAGCAGTTACAGATCGAGCTCCTACGAGCAGTACTTC.

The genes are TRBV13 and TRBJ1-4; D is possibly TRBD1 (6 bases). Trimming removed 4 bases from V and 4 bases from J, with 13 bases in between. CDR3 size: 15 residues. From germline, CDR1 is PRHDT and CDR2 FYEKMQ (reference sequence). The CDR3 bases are TGTGCCAGCAGCTACAGGGTCCGGGGTAATGAAAAACTGTTTTTT. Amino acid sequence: CASSYRVRGNEKLFF.

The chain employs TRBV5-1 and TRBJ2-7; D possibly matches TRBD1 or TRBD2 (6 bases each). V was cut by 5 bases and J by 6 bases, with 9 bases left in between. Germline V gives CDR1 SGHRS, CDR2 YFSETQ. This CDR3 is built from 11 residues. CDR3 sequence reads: CASSRGPEQYF. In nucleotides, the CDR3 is TGCGCCAGCAGTCGGGGGCCCGAGCAGTACTTC. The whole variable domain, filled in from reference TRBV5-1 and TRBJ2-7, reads KAGVTQTPRYLIKTRGQQVTLSCSPISGHRSVSWYQQTPGQGLQFLFEYFSETQRNKGNFPGRFSGRQFSNSRSEMNVSTLELGDSALYLCASSRGPEQYFGPGTRLTVT.

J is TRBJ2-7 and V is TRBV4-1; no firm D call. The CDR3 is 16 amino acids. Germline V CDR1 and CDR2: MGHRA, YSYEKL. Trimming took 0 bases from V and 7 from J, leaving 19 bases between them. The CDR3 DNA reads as TGCGCCAGCAGCCAAGATCTATTGACCCTGAAAGTGGAGCAGTACTTC. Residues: CASSQDLLTLKVEQYF.

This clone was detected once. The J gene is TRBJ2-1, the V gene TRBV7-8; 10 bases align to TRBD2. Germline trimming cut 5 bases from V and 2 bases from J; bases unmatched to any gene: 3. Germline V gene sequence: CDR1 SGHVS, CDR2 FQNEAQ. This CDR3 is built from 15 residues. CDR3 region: CASSEGLAAYNEQFF. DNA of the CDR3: TGTGCCAGCAGCGAAGGACTAGCGGCCTACAATGAGCAGTTCTTC. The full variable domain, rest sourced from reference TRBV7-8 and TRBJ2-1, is GAGVSQSPRYKVAKRGQDVALRCDPISGHVSLFWYQQALGQGPEFLTYFQNEAQLDKSGLPSDRFFAERPEGSVSTLKIQRTQQEDSAVYLCASSEGLAAYNEQFFGPGTRLTVL.

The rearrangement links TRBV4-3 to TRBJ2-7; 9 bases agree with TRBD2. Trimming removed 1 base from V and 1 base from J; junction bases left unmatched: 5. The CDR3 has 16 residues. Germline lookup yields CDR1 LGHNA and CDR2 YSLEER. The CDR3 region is CASSQARLAGSYEQYF. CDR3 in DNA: TGCGCCAGCAGCCAAGCGAGGCTAGCGGGATCCTACGAGCAGTACTTC.

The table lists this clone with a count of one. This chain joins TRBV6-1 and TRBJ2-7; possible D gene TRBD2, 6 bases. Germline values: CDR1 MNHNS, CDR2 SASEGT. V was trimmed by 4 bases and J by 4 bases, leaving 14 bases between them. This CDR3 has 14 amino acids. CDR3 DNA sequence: TGTGCCAGCAGTGGGGCGACTAGTTATTACGAGCAGTACTTC. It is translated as CASSGATSYYEQYF.

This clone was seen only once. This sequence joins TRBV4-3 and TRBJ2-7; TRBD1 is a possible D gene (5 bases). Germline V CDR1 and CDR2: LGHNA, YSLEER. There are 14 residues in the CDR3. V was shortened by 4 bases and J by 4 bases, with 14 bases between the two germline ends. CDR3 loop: CASSREMKGYEQYF. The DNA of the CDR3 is TGCGCCAGCAGCCGCGAAATGAAGGGGTACGAGCAGTACTTC.

CDR3 nucleotide sequence: TGTGCCAGCAGCTTGGACAGGGGAGCGGTAGACGAGCAGTACTTC. The encoded protein is CASSLDRGAVDEQYF. The chain links TRBV5-6 to TRBJ2-7; TRBD1 matches at 7 bases. J was trimmed by 5 bases and V by 0 bases; bases with no gene match: 8. CDR3 length equals 15 residues. Germline V gives CDR1 SGHDT, CDR2 YYEEEE.

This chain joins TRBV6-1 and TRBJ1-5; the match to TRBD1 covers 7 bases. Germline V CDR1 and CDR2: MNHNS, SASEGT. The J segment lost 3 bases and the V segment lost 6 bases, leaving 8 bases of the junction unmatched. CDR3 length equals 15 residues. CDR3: CASRASGTANQPQHF. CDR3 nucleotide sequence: TGTGCCAGCAGAGCTTCCGGGACAGCCAATCAGCCCCAGCATTTT.

For the CDR3, the DNA is TGTGCCAGCAGCTTGACTAGGATTAACGAGCAGTACTTC. Its protein product is CASSLTRINEQYF. The V gene is TRBV11-1, the J gene TRBJ2-5, with TRBD2 as a possible D gene (6 bases). The J call may be incorrect, as the DNA end agrees better with TRBJ2-7. CDR3 size: 13 residues. Germline V gene lookup returns CDR1 SGHAT and CDR2 FQDESV (reference sequence).

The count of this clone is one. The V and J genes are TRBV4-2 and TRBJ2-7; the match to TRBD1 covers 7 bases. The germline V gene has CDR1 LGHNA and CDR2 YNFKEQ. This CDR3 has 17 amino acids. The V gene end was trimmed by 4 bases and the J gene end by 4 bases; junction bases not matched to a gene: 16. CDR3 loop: CASSPQKWDRNSYEQYF. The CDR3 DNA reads TGTGCCAGCAGCCCCCAAAAATGGGACAGAAATTCTTACGAGCAGTACTTC.

In nucleotides, the CDR3 is TGTGCCAGCAGCTTGACAGGGGAATACGAGCAGTACTTC. This translates into CASSLTGEYEQYF. The V gene is TRBV5-8, the J gene TRBJ2-7; 7 bases line up with TRBD1. The CDR3 extends over 13 amino acids. J gave up 4 bases and V 1 base, and 2 bases lay outside the gene matches. The germline V gene has CDR1 SGHTS and CDR2 YDEGEE. Full variable domain (rest looked up from reference TRBV5-8 and TRBJ2-7): EAGVTQSPTHLIKTRGQQATLRCSPISGHTSVYWYQQALGLGLQFLLWYDEGEERNRGNFPPRFSGRQFPNYSSELNVNALELEDSALYLCASSLTGEYEQYFGPGTRLTVT.

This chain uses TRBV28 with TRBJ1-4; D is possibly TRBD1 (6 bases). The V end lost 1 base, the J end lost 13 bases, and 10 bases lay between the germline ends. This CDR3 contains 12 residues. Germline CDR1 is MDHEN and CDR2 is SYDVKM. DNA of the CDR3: TGTGCCAGCAGTTTATCGCAGGGGACACTGTTTTTT. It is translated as CASSLSQGTLFF. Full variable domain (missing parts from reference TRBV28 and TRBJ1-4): DVKVTQSSRYLVKRTGEKVFLECVQDMDHENMFWYRQDPGLGLRLIYFSYDVKMKEKGDIPEGYSVSREKKERFSLILESASTNQTSMYLCASSLSQGTLFFGSGTQLSVL.

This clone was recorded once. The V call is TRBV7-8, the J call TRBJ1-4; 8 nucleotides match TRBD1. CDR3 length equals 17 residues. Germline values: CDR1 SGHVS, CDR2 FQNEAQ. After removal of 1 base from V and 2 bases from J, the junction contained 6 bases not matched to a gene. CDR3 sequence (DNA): TGTGCCAGCAGCTTAGAGATAGGGGACAGGACTAATGAAAAACTGTTTTTT. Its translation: CASSLEIGDRTNEKLFF.

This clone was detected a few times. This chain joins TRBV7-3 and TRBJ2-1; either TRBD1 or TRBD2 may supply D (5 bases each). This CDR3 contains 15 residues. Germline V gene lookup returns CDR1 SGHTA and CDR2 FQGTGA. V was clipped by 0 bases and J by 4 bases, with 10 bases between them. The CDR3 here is CASSLTPGAYNEQFF. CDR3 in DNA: TGTGCCAGCAGCTTAACGCCCGGGGCGTACAATGAGCAGTTCTTC.

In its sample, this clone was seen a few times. CDR3 in DNA: TGTGCCAGCAGTTTATTTCACGGACTAGCGCCCTACGAGCAGTACTTC. Translating gives CASSLFHGLAPYEQYF. This sequence joins TRBV27 and TRBJ2-7, with 9 nucleotides matching TRBD2. CDR3 length equals 16 residues. Losses at the gene ends were 1 base for V and 2 bases for J; bases not matched to a gene: 6. Germline V lookup: CDR1 MNHEY, CDR2 SMNVEV (reference sequence).